This TCR beta chain was documented in a study of blood T cells in healthy people across ages (dated by TCRdb to 2013 to 2016). About the full investigation: In model experiments, template switching captured about one uniquely barcoded TCR beta cDNA molecule for every two T cells. Donors were grouped into four age groups: young (average 16 years), middle-aged (about 40), aged (over 55) and long-lived (approximately 75). The study measured age-related changes in TCR beta repertoire diversity using deep sequencing normalized with unique cDNA molecular identifiers. Using the same blood draw, the study looked at two additional independent replicas of 1 million unique cDNA reads for two donors, one aged 18 to 30 and the other aged 80 or older.

The library was prepared using 5' RACE. This sample was sequenced with an Illumina HiSeq 2500. A second PCR of about 6 to 11 cycles was performed with a sample-barcoded 5' primer and a J-beta primer mix. Each TCR beta cDNA molecule received a unique molecular identifier from a template-switch 5' adaptor carrying 12 random nucleotides. Each sample yielded at least 2.5 million CDR3-containing paired-end reads. All of the RNA was converted into first-strand cDNA using the Mint cDNA synthesis kit, with a TRBC-specific oligonucleotide serving as the primer. Following uracil-DNA glycosylase treatment, all cDNA underwent a first 18-cycle PCR with the universal primers M1SS and BC2_uni_R. Concerning the study's data processing: Each sample was normalized by randomly selecting 1 million high-quality reads, each carrying a distinct molecular identifier. Instead of being binned into consensus sequences, reads with shared molecular identifiers were discarded. MiTCR, with a Q25 quality threshold and the strictest error-elimination algorithm, was used for CDR3 identification, clonotype clustering and error correction. A nonparametric unseen species model using Euler transformation provided a lower-bound estimate of total TCR beta diversity. In-frame beta chains were kept once TCRdb had trimmed the public reads at Q25 with fastp and called clones with MiXCR. When rows share a CDR3 protein, they turn into one entry using the most common DNA and genes. What appears here as the V and J calls and clone size reflects TCRdb's work, not the paper's. The sample table shows fewer than 800,000 distinct CDR3 sequences, and 25% are seen once. The top ten hold 9.4% of the sample.

Donors were a few dozen systemically healthy Caucasian individuals from Russia aged roughly 6 to 100 years. Around 10 milliliters of peripheral blood were collected from each donor into EDTA-treated Vacutainer tubes. Ficoll-Paque density-gradient centrifugation was used to isolate PBMCs, with at least 7 million per sample. Trizol reagent was used to extract total RNA from the PBMCs, yielding at least 6 micrograms per sample. For every donor, flow cytometry on a PBMC aliquot measured the percentage of naive CD45RAhigh/CD27high T cells. Compared with germline, V lacks 5 bases and J lacks 10 bases; bases without a gene match: 11. Spanning cysteine to phenylalanine, the CDR3 consists of 14 amino acids. This entry keeps only the CDR3 DNA: 42 bases, framed from base 1. For CDR1 and CDR2, the germline V gene lists SGDLS and YYNGEE. Regarding this clonotype: What antigen it recognizes has not been identified. No base-level quality is on record; no much larger clone is a single base apart.

Broad study findings and their caveats: As age increased, observed TCR beta diversity per million T cells dropped in a roughly linear way, and a significant reduction was already evident by age around 41. Donor CMV infection status was unknown, potentially confounding age-related changes in expanded clonotypes. Conclusive comparison of naive and antigen-experienced compartments was prevented by the profiling of bulk unsorted PBMCs. There was a strong correlation between observed TCR beta diversity and the percentage of naive T cells measured by flow cytometry. Estimates of total diversity from one million sequenced T cells were regarded as lower bounds and underestimates. Compared with the aged group, the long-lived group had more naive CD4+ T cells, fewer expanded clones and increased TCR diversity, suggesting age selection.

This same sample was also taken into another study, of T cells of mothers and their children. The second investigation adds: Nine systemically healthy Caucasian individuals served as donors, namely three mothers together with their six children. cDNA synthesis used all of the extracted RNA, with roughly 1.6 ug of RNA in each 15 ul reaction. In the second PCR, the M1S primer introduced both the sample barcodes and 2-4 random nucleotides. Each mother yielded over 9 million TCR beta CDR3 reads and each child some 3 million reads. Thymic selection similarly shapes TCR recombination output in related and unrelated pairs, with minor effect from inherited differences. Normalized repertoire overlap was always slightly but never significantly higher in related than unrelated mother-child pairs. No persistent microchimeric T cell clones were found, with a detection sensitivity of approximately 110 clones per million clonotypes. Deep NGS was used in the study to compare the TCR beta repertoires of mothers and children and to look for features that separate related mother-child pairs from unrelated individuals. The mean age was about 40 +/- 4 years for the mothers and about 12 +/- 4 years for the children. After adapters were ligated using NEBNext reagents, the libraries underwent 100+100 nt paired-end sequencing on an Illumina HiSeq 2000. Mother and child libraries were prepared a month apart and sequenced in separate runs to prevent cross-contamination. For each donor, somewhere between 500,000 and 2,000,000 distinct TCR beta clonotypes were identified. Naive TCR beta clonotypes were estimated from low-frequency clonotypes matched to each donor's FACS-determined naive share, without sorting.

Sequenced sample: blood. This clonotype originated in a boy between 10 and 17 years old in good health. The V and J segments used are TRBV9 and TRBJ2-1, with TRBD2 matching 8 junction bases. The CDR3 here reads CASSSGTSQGEQFF. The DNA sequence is given as TGTGCCAGCAGTTCCGGGACTAGTCAGGGGGAGCAGTTCTTC.